This TCR beta chain was captured in a study of OX40 agonist ivuxolimab in advanced cancers. Study outcomes and limitations: With doses of 0.1 to 3.0 mg/kg, CD4+ and CD8+ blood T cells had undergone clonal expansion by week 6.

The data were produced by immunoSEQ multiplex PCR, yet TCRdb's version contains in-frame clones alone and is incomplete. The data contain approximately 78,000 clones, 88% of them singletons. With 1 base clipped from V and 7 bases from J, the junction kept 6 bases outside the gene matches. Germline CDR1 and CDR2: MGHDK and SYGVNS. CDR3 length equals 16 residues. The count of this clone is one. What it recognizes is unknown. The starting material was CD4+ or CD8+ T cells sorted from blood, obtained in a trial of the OX40 agonist ivuxolimab. V is TRBV25-1 and J is TRBJ2-1, with 11 bases identical to TRBD1. The receptor was derived from an adult with an advanced solid tumor such as melanoma, head and neck, liver or kidney cancer. CDR3 nucleotide sequence: TGTGCCAGCAGTGAATTTAGGACAGGGGGCAAAAATGAGCAGTTCTTC. This encodes CASSEFRTGGKNEQFF.